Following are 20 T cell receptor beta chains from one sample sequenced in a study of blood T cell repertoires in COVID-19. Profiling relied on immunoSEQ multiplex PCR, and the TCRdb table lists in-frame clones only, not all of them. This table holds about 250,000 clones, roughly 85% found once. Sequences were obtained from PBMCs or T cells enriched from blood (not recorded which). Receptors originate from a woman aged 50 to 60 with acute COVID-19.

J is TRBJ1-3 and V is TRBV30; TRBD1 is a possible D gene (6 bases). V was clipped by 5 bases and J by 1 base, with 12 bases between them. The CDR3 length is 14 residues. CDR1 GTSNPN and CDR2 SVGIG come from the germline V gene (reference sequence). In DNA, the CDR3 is TGTGCCTGGGACGTACAGGGTTCTGGAAACACCATATATTTT. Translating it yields CAWDVQGSGNTIYF.

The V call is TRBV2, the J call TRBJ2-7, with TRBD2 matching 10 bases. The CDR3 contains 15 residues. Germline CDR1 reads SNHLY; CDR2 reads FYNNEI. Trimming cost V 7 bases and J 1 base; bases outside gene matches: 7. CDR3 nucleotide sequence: TGTGCCAGCATCCCGACTAGCGGGCGGTCCTACGAGCAGTACTTC. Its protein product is CASIPTSGRSYEQYF.

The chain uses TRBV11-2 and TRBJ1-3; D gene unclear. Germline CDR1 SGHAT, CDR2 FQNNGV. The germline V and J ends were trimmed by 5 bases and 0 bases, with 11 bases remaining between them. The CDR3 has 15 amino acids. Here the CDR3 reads CASSPGLFSGNTIYF. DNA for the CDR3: TGTGCCAGCAGCCCAGGACTGTTCTCTGGAAACACCATATATTTT.

The CDR3 loop is CASSLEASLSYEQYF. As DNA, the CDR3 is TGCGCCAGCAGCTTGGAAGCGAGTCTCTCCTACGAGCAGTACTTC. V gene TRBV5-1 combines with J gene TRBJ2-7, with no clear D. Germline assignment: CDR1 SGHRS and CDR2 YFSETQ. The CDR3 is 15 residues long. V was clipped by 0 bases and J by 0 bases, with 10 bases between them. The full variable domain, in which reference TRBV5-1 and TRBJ2-7 provide the parts outside the CDR3, is KAGVTQTPRYLIKTRGQQVTLSCSPISGHRSVSWYQQTPGQGLQFLFEYFSETQRNKGNFPGRFSGRQFSNSRSEMNVSTLELGDSALYLCASSLEASLSYEQYFGPGTRLTVT.

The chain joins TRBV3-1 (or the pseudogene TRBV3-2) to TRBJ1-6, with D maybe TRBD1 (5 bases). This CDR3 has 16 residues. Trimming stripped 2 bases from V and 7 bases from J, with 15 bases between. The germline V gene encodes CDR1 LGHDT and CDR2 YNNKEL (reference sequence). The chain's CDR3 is CASSQSSGGGNSPLHF. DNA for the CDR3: TGTGCCAGCAGCCAATCAAGCGGGGGGGGGAATTCACCCCTCCACTTT.

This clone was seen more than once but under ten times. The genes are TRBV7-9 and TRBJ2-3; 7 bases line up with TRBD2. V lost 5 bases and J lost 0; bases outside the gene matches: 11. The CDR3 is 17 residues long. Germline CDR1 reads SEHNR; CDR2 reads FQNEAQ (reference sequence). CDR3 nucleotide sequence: TGTGCCAGCAGCCCATCGAAACCTAGCGGTAGCACAGATACGCAGTATTTT. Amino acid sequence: CASSPSKPSGSTDTQYF.

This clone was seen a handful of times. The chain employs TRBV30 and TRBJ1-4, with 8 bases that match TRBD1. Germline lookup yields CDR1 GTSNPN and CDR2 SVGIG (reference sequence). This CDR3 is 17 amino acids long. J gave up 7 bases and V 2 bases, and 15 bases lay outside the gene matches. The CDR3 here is CAWSSPRQGKFGEKLFF. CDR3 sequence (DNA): TGTGCCTGGAGTTCACCTCGACAGGGGAAGTTTGGTGAAAAACTGTTTTTT.

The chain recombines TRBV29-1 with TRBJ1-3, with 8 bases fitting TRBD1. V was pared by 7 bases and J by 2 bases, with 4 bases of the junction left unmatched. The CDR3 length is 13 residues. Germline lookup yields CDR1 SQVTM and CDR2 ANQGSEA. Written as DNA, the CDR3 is TGCAGCGGGGCACAGGGGGCTGGAAACACCATATATTTT. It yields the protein CSGAQGAGNTIYF.

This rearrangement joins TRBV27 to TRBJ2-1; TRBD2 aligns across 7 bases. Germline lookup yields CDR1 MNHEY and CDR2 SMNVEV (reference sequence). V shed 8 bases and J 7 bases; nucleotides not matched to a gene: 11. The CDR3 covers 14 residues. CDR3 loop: CASGETSVMNEQFF. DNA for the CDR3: TGTGCCAGCGGGGAAACTAGCGTAATGAATGAGCAGTTCTTC.

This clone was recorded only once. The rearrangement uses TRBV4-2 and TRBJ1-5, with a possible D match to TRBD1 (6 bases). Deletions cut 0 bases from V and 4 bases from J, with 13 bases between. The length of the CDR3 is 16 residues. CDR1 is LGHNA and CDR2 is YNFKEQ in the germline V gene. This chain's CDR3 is CASSQDNSRGNQPQHF. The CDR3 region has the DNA TGTGCCAGCAGCCAAGATAACTCAAGGGGGAATCAGCCCCAGCATTTT.

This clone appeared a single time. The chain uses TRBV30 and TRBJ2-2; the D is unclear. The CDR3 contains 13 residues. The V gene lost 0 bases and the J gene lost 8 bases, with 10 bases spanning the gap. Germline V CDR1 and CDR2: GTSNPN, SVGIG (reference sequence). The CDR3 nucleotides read TGTGCCTGGAGTGTACTGCAAATAGGGGAGCTGTTTTTT. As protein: CAWSVLQIGELFF.

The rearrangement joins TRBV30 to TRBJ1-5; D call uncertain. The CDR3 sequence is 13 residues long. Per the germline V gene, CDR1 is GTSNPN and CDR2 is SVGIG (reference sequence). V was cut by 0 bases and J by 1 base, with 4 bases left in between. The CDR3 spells CAWSVQSNQPQHF. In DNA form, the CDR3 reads TGTGCCTGGAGTGTCCAGAGCAATCAGCCCCAGCATTTT.

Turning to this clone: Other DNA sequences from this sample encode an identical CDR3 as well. The CDR3 region has the DNA TGTGCCAGCAGCCAGGGGGACAGGGGCAATCAGCCCCAGCATTTT. It translates to CASSQGDRGNQPQHF. This chain connects TRBV3-1 (or the pseudogene TRBV3-2) to TRBJ1-5; 9 bases match TRBD1. The trim removed 3 bases at V and 2 bases at J, leaving 2 bases unmatched. The CDR3 runs to 15 residues. Looked up from germline, CDR1 is LGHDT and CDR2 is YNNKEL (reference sequence).

The CDR3 reads CASTGSGANVLTF. CDR3 in DNA: TGTGCCAGCACGGGATCCGGGGCCAACGTCCTGACTTTC. This chain joins TRBV27 and TRBJ2-6; D is possibly TRBD2 (5 bases). CDR1 MNHEY and CDR2 SMNVEV come from the germline V gene (reference sequence). V lost 7 bases, J lost 4 bases, and 8 bases lay in between. The CDR3 runs to 13 residues. Supplemented by reference TRBV27 and TRBJ2-6, the full variable domain reads EAQVTQNPRYLITVTGKKLTVTCSQNMNHEYMSWYRQDPGLGLRQIYYSMNVEVTDKGDVPEGYKVSRKEKRNFPLILESPSPNQTSLYFCASTGSGANVLTFGAGSRLTVL.

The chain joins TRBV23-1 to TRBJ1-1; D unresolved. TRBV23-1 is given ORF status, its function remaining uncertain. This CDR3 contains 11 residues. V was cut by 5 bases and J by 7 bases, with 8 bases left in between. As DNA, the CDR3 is TGCGCCAGCAGTTCGGCGGATGAAGCTTTCTTT. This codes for CASSSADEAFF.

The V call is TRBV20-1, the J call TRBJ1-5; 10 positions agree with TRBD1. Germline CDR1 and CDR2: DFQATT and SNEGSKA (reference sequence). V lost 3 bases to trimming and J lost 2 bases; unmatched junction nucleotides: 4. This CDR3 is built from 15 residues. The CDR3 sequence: CSASGGTGGNQPQHF. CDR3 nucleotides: TGCAGTGCTAGTGGGGGGACAGGGGGCAATCAGCCCCAGCATTTT.

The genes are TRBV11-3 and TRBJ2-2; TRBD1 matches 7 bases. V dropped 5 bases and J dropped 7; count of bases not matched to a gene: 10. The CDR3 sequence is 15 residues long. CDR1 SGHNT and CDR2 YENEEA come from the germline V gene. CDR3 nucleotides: TGTGCCAGCAGCCCTACAGGGGTGGGCATCGGGGAGCTGTTTTTT. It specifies CASSPTGVGIGELFF.

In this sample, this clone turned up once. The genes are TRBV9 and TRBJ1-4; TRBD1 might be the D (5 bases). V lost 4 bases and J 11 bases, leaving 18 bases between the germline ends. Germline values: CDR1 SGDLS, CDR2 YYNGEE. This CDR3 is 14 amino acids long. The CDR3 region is CASSQEVTGGKLFF. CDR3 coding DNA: TGTGCCAGCAGCCAGGAGGTCACCGGGGGTAAACTGTTTTTT.

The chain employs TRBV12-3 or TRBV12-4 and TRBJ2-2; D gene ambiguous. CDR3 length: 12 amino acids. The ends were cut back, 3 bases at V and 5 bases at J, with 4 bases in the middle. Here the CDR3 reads CASSFPTGELFF. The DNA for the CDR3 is TGTGCCAGCAGTTTCCCTACCGGGGAGCTGTTTTTT.

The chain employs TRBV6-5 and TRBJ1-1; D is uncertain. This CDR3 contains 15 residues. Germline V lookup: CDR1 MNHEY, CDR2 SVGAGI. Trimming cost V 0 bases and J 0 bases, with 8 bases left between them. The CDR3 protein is CASSYSAPLNTEAFF. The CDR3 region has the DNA TGTGCCAGCAGTTACTCGGCACCTCTGAACACTGAAGCTTTCTTT.